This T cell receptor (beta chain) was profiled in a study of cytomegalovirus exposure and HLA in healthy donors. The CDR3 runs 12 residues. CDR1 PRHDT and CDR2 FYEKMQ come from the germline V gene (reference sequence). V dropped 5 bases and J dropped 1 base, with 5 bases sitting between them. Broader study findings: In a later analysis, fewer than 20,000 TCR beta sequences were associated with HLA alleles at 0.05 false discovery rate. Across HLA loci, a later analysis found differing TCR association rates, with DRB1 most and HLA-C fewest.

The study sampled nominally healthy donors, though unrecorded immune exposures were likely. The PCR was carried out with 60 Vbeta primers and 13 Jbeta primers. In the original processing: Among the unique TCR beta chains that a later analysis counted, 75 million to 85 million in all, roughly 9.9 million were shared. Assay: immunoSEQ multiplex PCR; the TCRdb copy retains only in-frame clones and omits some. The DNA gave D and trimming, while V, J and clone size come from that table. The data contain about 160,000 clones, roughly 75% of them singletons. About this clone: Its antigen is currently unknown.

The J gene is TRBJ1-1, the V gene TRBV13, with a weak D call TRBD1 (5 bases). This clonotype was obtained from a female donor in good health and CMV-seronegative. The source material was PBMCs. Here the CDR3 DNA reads TGTGCCAGCAGCCAGGGGAACACTGAAGCTTTCTTT. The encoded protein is CASSQGNTEAFF.